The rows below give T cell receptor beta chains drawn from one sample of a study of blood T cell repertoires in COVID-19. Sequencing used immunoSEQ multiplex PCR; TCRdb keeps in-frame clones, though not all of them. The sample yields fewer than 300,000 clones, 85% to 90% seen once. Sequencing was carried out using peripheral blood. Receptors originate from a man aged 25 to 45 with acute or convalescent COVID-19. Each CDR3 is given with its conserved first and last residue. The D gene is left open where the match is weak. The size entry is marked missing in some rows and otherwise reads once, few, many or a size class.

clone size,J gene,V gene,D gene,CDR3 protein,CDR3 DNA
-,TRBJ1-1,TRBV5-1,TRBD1,CASSSQGAADTEAFF,TGCGCCAGCAGCTCACAGGGGGCGGCGGACACTGAAGCTTTCTTT
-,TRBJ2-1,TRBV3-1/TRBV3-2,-,CASRRQLEDEQFF,TGTGCCAGCAGGCGACAACTTGAAGATGAGCAGTTCTTC
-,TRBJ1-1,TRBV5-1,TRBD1,CASSRTGGMNTEAFF,TGCGCCAGCAGCCGGACAGGAGGGATGAACACTGAAGCTTTCTTT
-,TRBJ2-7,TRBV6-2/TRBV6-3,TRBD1,CASSYTGQGFYEQYF,TGTGCCAGCAGTTACACGGGACAGGGTTTCTACGAGCAGTACTTC
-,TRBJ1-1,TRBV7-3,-,CASSLDREAAFF,TGTGCCAGCAGCTTAGATCGAGAGGCAGCTTTCTTT
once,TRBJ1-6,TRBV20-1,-,CSASQGQTSPLHF,TGCAGTGCTAGTCAGGGGCAGACTTCACCCCTCCACTTT
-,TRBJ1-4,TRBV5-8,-,CASSSTTVLSSNEKLFF,TGTGCCAGCAGCTCAACTACCGTACTAAGCTCAAATGAAAAACTGTTTTTT
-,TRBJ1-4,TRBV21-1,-,CASSFAEKNEKLFF,TGTGCCAGCAGCTTTGCAGAAAAAAATGAAAAACTGTTTTTT
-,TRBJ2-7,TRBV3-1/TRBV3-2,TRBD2,CASSQALAGGLEQYF,TGTGCCAGCAGCCAAGCACTAGCGGGAGGTCTCGAGCAGTACTTC
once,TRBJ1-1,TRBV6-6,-,CASSFPRGAGNTEAFF,TGTGCCAGCAGTTTCCCCCGGGGTGCGGGGAACACTGAAGCTTTCTTT
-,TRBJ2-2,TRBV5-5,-,CASSLATGTGELFF,TGTGCCAGCAGCTTGGCGACAGGCACCGGGGAGCTGTTTTTT
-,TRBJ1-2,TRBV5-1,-,CASTRGGYGYTF,TGCGCCAGCACAAGGGGGGGCTATGGCTACACCTTC
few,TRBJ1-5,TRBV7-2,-,CASSSTDWGISNQPQHF,TGTGCCAGCAGCTCTACCGATTGGGGCATTAGCAATCAGCCCCAGCATTTT
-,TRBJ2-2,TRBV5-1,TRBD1,CASSSRGPGELFF,TGCGCCAGCAGCTCCAGGGGGCCCGGGGAGCTGTTTTTT
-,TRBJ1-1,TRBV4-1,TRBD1,CASSQADRGGGTEAFF,TGCGCCAGCAGCCAAGCCGACAGGGGGGGAGGCACTGAAGCTTTCTTT
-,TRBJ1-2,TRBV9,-,CASSVGNEGYTF,TGTGCCAGCAGCGTAGGTAATGAGGGCTACACCTTC
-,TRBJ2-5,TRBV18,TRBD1,CASSRQGQETQYF,TGTGCCAGCTCACGACAGGGCCAAGAGACCCAGTACTTC
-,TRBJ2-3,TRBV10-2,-,CASSEWRDYTQYF,TGCGCCAGCAGTGAGTGGCGGGATTATACGCAGTATTTT
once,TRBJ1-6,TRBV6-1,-,CASSEGTGFGAYSPLHF,TGTGCCAGCAGTGAAGGGACCGGTTTTGGGGCCTATTCACCCCTCCACTTT
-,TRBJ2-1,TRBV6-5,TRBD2,CASSYSSTSGRYEQFF,TGTGCCAGCAGTTACTCGAGCACTAGCGGGAGGTATGAGCAGTTCTTC
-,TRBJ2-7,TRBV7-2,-,CASSPYPRNTPYEQYF,TGTGCCAGCAGCCCGTACCCGCGGAATACACCGTACGAGCAGTACTTC
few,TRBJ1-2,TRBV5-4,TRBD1,CASSLPGQRVYGYTF,TGTGCCAGCAGCTTACCGGGACAGCGGGTCTATGGCTACACCTTC
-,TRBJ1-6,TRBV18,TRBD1,CASSRGTGEHLHF,TGTGCCAGCTCACGAGGGACAGGGGAACACCTCCACTTT
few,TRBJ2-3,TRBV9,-,CASSVAGFRTDTQYF,TGTGCCAGCAGCGTAGCCGGTTTTCGCACAGATACGCAGTATTTT
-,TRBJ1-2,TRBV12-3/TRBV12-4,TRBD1,CASSLGQVGGYTF,TGTGCCAGCAGTTTGGGACAGGTAGGAGGCTACACCTTC
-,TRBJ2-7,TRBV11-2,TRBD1,CASSPSTGGYEQYF,TGTGCCAGCAGCCCTTCGACAGGGGGATACGAGCAGTACTTC
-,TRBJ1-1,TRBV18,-,CASSPSGVTFMNTEAFF,TGTGCCAGCTCACCATCAGGCGTCACTTTCATGAACACTGAAGCTTTCTTT
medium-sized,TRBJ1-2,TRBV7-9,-,CASSLVPEHPNYGYTF,TGTGCCAGCAGCTTAGTCCCTGAGCACCCTAACTATGGCTACACCTTC
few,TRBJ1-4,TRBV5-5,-,CASSMRPGSLLGKLFF,TGTGCCAGCAGCATGCGGCCAGGGTCCCTGTTAGGAAAACTGTTTTTT
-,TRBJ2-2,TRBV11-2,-,CASSPPGTGELFF,TGTGCCAGCAGCCCCCCGGGCACCGGGGAGCTGTTTTTT
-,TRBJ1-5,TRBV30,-,CAWSGSNQPQHF,TGTGCCTGGAGCGGTAGCAATCAGCCCCAGCATTTT
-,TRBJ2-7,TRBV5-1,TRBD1,CASSLGTGGYEQYF,TGCGCCAGCAGCTTGGGGACAGGGGGCTACGAGCAGTACTTC
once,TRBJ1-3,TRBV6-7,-,CASSGECGNTIYF,TGTGCCAGCAGTGGGGAGTGCGGAAACACCATATATTTT
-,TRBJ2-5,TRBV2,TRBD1,CASRLSGTGGFQETQYF,TGTGCCAGCAGACTGTCCGGGACAGGGGGTTTTCAAGAGACCCAGTACTTC
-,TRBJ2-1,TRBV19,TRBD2,CASSTRTSGRYNEQFF,TGTGCCAGTAGTACCCGGACTAGCGGACGCTACAATGAGCAGTTCTTC
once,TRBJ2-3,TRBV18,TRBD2,CASSPGGFTDTQYF,TGTGCCAGCTCACCGGGGGGGTTCACAGATACGCAGTATTTT
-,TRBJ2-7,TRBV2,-,CASIRGIGGEQYF,TGTGCCAGCATCAGAGGGATCGGAGGGGAGCAGTACTTC
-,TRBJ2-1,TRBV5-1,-,CASSLNIPGDNEQFF,TGCGCCAGCAGCTTGAACATCCCTGGAGACAATGAGCAGTTCTTC
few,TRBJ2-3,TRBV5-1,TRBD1,CASSLIQGATDTQYF,TGCGCCAGCAGCCTTATACAGGGGGCCACAGATACGCAGTATTTT
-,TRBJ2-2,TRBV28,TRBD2,CASSLADLLAGGLEGGELFF,TGTGCCAGCAGTTTAGCAGACCTACTAGCGGGAGGGCTGGAGGGCGGGGAGCTGTTTTTT
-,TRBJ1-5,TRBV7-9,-,CASTQSGGNQPQHF,TGTGCCAGCACCCAAAGCGGGGGCAATCAGCCCCAGCATTTT
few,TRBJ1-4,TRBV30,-,CAWGSQGNEKLFF,TGTGCCTGGGGTTCTCAGGGGAATGAAAAACTGTTTTTT